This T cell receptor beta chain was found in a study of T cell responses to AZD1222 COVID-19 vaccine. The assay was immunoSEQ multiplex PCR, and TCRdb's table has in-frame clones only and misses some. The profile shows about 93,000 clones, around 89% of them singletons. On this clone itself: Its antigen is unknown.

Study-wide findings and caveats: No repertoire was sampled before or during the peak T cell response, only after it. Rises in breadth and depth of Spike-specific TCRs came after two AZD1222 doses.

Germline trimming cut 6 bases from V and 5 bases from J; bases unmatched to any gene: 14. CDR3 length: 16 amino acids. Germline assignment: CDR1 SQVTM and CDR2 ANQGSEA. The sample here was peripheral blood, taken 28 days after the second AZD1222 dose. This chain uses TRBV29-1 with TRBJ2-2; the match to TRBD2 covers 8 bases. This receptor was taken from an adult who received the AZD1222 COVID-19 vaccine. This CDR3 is CSVHDPIAGKTGELFF. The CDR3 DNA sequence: TGCAGCGTCCACGACCCCATAGCGGGAAAGACCGGGGAGCTGTTTTTT.